This paragraph covers one TCR beta chain sequence. Its antigen is not known. The read gets to within 3 residues of the CDR3 end, and the germline J gene fills in the rest. The CDR3 spans 15 residues. CDR1 and CDR2 from the germline V gene are MNHNS and SASEGT. Trimming removed 2 bases from V and 9 bases from J; junction bases left unmatched: 6. This sample is part of a study of T cell clonality in common variable immunodeficiency. Whole-study findings and limits: Fewer deletions and N-nucleotide insertions were reportedly seen in common variable immunodeficiency TCR beta sequences.

Profiled with immunoSEQ multiplex PCR; TCRdb holds only in-frame clones, not every one. This table lists about 15,000 clones. The TCR comes from a human donor with common variable immunodeficiency. The V gene is TRBV6-1, the J gene TRBJ1-6; TRBD1 matches 8 bases. Sequencing was done on a sample of peripheral blood mononuclear cells. This chain's CDR3 is CASSERTGLSSPLHF. CDR3 bases read: TGTGCCAGCAGTGAACGGACAGGGCTTTCTTCACCC.